This TCR beta chain was retrieved from a study of cytomegalovirus exposure and HLA in healthy donors. Germline CDR1 is SQVTM and CDR2 is ANQGSEA. CDR3 size: 14 residues. V was clipped by 3 bases and J by 4 bases; unmatched bases: 5. With 60 Vbeta and 13 Jbeta primers, the PCR was carried out. Assay used: immunoSEQ multiplex PCR; TCRdb lists only in-frame clones, some missing. The sample yields about 150,000 clones, 60% to 85% seen once. Sequencing was performed on PBMCs. The chain links TRBV29-1 to TRBJ2-1, with 8 positions matching TRBD2. The receptor was derived from a woman in her thirties or forties in good health and CMV-seronegative. The CDR3 DNA sequence: TGCAGCGTTGACGGCGGGGGGCCATACAATGAGCAGTTCTTC. Residues: CSVDGGGPYNEQFF.